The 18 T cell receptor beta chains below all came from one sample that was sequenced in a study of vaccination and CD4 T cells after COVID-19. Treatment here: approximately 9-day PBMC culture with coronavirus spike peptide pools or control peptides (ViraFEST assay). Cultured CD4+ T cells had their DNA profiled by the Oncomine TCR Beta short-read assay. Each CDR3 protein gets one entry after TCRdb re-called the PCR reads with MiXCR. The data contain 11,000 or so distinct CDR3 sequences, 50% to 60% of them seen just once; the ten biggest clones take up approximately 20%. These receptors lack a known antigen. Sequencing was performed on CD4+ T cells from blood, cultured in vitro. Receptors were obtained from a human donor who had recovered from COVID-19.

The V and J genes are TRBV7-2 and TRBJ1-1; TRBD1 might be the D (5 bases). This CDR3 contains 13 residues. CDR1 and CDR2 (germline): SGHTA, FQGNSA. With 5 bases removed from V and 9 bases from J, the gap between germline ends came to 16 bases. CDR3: CASSPRGGSKAFF. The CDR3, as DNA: TGTGCCAGCAGCCCCCGGGGGGGTTCGAAAGCTTTCTTT.

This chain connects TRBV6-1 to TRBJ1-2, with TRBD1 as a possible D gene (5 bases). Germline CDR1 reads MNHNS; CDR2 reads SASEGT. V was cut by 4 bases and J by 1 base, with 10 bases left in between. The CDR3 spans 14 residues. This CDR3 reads CASSAWTSNYGYTF. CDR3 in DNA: TGTGCCAGCAGTGCCTGGACAAGTAACTATGGCTACACCTTC.

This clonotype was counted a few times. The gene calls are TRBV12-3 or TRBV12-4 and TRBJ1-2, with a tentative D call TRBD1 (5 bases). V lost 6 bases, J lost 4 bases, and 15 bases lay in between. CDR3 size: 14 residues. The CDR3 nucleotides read TGTGCCAGCAGCACGCGGAGGGGCCCCTATGGCTACACCTTC. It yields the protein CASSTRRGPYGYTF.

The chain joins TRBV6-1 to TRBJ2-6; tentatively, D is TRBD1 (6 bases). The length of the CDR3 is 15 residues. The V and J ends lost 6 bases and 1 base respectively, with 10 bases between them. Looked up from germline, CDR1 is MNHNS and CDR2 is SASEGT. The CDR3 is CASRKTGSGANVLTF. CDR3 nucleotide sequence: TGTGCCAGCAGAAAAACAGGGTCTGGGGCCAACGTCCTGACTTTC.

CDR3 in amino acids: CASSYRSIGYGYTF. The CDR3 DNA reads as TGTGCCAGCAGTTACAGGTCCATTGGCTATGGCTACACCTTC. V and J are TRBV6-5 and TRBJ1-2; no clear D gene. V dropped 2 bases and J dropped 4 bases, with 11 bases sitting between them. This CDR3 has 14 residues. Germline CDR1 reads MNHEY; CDR2 reads SVGAGI.

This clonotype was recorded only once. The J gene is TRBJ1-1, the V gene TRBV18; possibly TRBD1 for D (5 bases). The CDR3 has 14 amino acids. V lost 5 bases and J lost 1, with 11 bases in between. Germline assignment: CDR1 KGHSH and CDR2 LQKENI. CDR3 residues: CASSSRVPNTEAFF. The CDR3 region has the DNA TGTGCCAGCTCATCCAGGGTCCCGAACACTGAAGCTTTCTTT.

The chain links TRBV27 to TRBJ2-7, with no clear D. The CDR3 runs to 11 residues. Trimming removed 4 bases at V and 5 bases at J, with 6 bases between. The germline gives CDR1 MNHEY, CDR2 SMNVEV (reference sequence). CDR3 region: CASSSLNEQYF. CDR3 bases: TGTGCCAGCAGTTCGTTAAACGAGCAGTACTTC.

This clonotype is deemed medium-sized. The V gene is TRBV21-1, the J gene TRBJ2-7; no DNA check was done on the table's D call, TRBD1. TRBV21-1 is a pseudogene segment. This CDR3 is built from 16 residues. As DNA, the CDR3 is TGTGCCAGCAGCAAATTGGTCCGGGACAGGGGCAACGAGCAGTACTTC. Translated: CASSKLVRDRGNEQYF.

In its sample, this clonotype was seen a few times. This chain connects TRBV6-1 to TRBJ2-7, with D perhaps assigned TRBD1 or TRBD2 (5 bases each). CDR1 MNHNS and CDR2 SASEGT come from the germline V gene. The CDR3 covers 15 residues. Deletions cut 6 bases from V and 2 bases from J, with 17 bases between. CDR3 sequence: CASSRNPGTAYEQYF. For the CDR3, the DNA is TGTGCCAGCAGCCGGAACCCCGGGACCGCCTACGAGCAGTACTTC.

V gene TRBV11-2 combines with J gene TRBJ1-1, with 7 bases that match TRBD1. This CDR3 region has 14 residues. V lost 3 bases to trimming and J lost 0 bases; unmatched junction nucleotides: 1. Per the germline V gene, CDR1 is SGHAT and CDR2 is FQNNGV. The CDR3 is CASSLGQMNTEAFF. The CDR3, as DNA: TGTGCCAGCAGCTTGGGACAGATGAACACTGAAGCTTTCTTT. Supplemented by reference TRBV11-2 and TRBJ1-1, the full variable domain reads EAGVAQSPRYKIIEKRQSVAFWCNPISGHATLYWYQQILGQGPKLLIQFQNNGVVDDSQLPKDRFSAERLKGVDSTLKIQPAKLEDSAVYLCASSLGQMNTEAFFGQGTRLTVV.

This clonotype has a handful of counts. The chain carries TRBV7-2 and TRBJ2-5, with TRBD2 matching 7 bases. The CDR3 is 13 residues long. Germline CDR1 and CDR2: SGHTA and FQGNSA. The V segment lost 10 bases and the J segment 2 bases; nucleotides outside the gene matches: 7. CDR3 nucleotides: TGTGCCACCAAACCCGGGGGGCAAGAGACCCAGTACTTC. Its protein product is CATKPGGQETQYF.

CDR3 DNA sequence: TGTGCCAGCAGCAAGGCCGGGACAAGGTCCGTTTACGAGCAGTACTTC. As protein: CASSKAGTRSVYEQYF. This rearrangement joins TRBV6-2 or TRBV6-3 to TRBJ2-7; perhaps TRBD1 as D (6 bases). Germline V gives CDR1 MNHEY, CDR2 SVGEGT. This CDR3 is 16 amino acids long. Trimming shortened V by 6 bases and J by 4 bases, and 22 bases separated the two germline ends.

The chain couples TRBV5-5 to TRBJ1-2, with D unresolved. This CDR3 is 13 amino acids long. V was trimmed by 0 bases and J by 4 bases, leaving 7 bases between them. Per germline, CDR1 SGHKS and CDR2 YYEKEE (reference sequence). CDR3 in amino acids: CASSLGGSYGYTF. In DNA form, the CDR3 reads TGTGCCAGCAGCTTGGGGGGTTCCTATGGCTACACCTTC.

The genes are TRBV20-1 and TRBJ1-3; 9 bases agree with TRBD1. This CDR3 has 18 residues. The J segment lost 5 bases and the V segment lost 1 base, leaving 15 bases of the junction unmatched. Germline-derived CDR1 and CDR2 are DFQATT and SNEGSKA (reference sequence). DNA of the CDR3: TGCAGTGCTAGAGGACCCGGGACAGGGAAGTTATTTCGAAACACCATATATTTT. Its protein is CSARGPGTGKLFRNTIYF.

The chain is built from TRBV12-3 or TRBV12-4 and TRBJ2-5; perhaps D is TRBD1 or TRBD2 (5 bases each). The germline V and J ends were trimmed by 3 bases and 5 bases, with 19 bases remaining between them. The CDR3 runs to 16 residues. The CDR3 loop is CASSLAQGWGLETQYF. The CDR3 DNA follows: TGTGCCAGCAGTTTGGCCCAGGGATGGGGGTTGGAGACCCAGTACTTC.

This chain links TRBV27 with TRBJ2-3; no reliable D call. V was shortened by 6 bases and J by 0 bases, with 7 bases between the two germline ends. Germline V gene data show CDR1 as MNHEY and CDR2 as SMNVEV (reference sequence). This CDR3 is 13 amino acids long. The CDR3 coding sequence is TGTGCCAGCAGGTTCACGAGCACAGATACGCAGTATTTT. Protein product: CASRFTSTDTQYF.

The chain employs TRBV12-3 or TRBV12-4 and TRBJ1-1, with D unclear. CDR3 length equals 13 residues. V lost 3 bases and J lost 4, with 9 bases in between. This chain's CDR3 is CASSFRDGTEAFF. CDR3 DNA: TGTGCCAGCAGTTTTCGGGATGGCACTGAAGCTTTCTTT.

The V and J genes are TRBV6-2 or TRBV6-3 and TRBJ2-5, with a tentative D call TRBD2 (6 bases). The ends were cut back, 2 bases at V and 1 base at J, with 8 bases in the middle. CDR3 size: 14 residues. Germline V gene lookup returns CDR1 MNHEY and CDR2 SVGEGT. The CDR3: CASSYGGFQETQYF. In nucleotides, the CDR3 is TGTGCCAGCAGTTACGGAGGGTTCCAAGAGACCCAGTACTTC.